This paragraph covers one T cell receptor beta chain sequence. The data derive from a study of blood T cell repertoires in COVID-19. Background on the study: Italy, Spain and the United States were the sources of the convalescent and acute COVID-19 samples. T cells, B-cell-depleted T cells, or PBMCs provided the cDNA or gDNA that served as material.

Profiled with immunoSEQ multiplex PCR; TCRdb holds only in-frame clones, not every one. The table lists around 620,000 clones, over 80% of them singletons, with approximately 0.25% in the top ten. V dropped 3 bases and J dropped 0 bases, with 12 bases sitting between them. This CDR3 has 17 residues. Per germline, CDR1 SGHTA and CDR2 FQGTGA. Sequencing was performed on peripheral blood. This rearrangement joins TRBV7-3 to TRBJ2-6; D uncertain. The sequence derives from a woman aged 18 to 35 with acute or convalescent COVID-19. The CDR3 nucleotides are TGTGCCAGCAGCTTCCCCCAGGAATACTCTGGGGCCAACGTCCTGACTTTC. Its translation: CASSFPQEYSGANVLTF.